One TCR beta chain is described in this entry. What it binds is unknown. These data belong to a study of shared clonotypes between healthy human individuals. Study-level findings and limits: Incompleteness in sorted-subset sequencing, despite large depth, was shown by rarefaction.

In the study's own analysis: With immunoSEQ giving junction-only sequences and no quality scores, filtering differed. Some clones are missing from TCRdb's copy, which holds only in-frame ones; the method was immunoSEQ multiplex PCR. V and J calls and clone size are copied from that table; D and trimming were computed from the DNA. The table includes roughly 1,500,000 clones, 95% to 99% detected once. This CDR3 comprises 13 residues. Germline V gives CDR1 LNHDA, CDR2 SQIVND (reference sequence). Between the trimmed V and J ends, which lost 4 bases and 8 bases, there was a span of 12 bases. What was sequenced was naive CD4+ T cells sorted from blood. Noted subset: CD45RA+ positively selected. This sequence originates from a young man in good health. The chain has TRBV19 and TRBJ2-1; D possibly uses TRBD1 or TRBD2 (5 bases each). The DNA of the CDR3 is TGTGCCAGTAGTACAGACCGAGGGGATGAGCAGTTCTTC. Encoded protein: CASSTDRGDEQFF.